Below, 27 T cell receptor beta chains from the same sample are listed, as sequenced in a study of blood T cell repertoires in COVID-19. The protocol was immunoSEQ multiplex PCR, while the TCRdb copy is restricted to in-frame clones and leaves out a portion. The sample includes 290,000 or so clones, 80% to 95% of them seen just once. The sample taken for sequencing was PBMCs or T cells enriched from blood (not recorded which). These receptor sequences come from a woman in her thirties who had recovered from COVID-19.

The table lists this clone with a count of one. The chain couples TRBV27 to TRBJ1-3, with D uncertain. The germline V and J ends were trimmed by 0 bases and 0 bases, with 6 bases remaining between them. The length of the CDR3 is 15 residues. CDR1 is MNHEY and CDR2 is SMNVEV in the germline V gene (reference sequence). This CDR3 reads CASSLSSSSGNTIYF. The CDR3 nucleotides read TGTGCCAGCAGTTTATCGTCGAGCTCTGGAAACACCATATATTTT.

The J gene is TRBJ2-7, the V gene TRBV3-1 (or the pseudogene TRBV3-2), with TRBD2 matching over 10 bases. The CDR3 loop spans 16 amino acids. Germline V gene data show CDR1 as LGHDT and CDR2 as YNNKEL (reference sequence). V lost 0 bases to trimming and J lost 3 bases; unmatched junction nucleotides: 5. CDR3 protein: CASSQDSLAGVYEQYF. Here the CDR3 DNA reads TGTGCCAGCAGCCAAGATTCCCTAGCGGGAGTCTACGAGCAGTACTTC.

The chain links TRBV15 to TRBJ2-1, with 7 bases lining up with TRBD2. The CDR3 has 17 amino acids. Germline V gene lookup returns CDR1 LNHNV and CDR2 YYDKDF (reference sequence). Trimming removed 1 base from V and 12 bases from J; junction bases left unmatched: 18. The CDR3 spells CATSRGIASGRSIGQFF. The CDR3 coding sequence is TGTGCCACCAGCAGAGGAATAGCTAGCGGAAGATCAATCGGGCAGTTCTTC.

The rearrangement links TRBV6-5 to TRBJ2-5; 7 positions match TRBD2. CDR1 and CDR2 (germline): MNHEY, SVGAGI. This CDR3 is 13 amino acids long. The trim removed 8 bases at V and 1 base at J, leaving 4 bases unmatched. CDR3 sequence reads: CASLLATQETQYF. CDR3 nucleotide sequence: TGTGCCAGCCTACTAGCGACCCAAGAGACCCAGTACTTC.

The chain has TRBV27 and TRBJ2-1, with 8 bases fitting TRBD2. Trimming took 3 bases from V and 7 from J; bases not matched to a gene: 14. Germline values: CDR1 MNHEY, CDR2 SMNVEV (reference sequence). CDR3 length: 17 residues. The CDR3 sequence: CASSFLVSGGPANEQFF. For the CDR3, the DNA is TGTGCCAGCAGTTTTCTAGTTTCGGGAGGGCCCGCGAATGAGCAGTTCTTC.

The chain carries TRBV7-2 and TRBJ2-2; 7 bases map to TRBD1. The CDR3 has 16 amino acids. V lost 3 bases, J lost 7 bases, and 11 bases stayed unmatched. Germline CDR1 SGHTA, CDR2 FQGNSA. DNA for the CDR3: TGTGCCAGCAGCTTCCGGGACAGTCCTTTATTCGGGGAGCTGTTTTTT. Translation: CASSFRDSPLFGELFF.

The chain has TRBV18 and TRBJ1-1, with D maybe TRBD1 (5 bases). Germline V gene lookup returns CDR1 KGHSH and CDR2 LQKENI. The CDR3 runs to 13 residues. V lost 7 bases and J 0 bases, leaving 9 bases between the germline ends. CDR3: CASFQGLNTEAFF. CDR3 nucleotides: TGTGCCAGCTTCCAGGGCCTGAACACTGAAGCTTTCTTT.

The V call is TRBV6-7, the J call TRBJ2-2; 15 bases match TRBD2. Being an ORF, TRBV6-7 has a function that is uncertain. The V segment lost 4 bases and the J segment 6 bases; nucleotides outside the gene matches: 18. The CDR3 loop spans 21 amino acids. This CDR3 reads CASSFPCRGLAGGSGAGELFF. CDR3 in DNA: TGTGCCAGCAGTTTCCCTTGCCGCGGACTAGCGGGAGGGTCCGGTGCCGGGGAGCTGTTTTTT.

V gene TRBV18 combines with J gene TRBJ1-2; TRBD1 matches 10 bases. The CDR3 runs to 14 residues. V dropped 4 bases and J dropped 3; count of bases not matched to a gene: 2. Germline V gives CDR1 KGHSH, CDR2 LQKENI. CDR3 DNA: TGTGCCAGCTCACAGGACAGGGGGGACTATGGCTACACCTTC. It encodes CASSQDRGDYGYTF.

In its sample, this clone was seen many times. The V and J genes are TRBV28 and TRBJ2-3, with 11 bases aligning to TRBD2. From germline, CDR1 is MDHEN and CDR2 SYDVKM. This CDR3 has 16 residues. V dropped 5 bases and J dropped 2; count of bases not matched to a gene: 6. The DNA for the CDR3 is TGTGCCAGCAGTACCCGACTAGCGGGGTTCACAGATACGCAGTATTTT. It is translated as CASSTRLAGFTDTQYF.

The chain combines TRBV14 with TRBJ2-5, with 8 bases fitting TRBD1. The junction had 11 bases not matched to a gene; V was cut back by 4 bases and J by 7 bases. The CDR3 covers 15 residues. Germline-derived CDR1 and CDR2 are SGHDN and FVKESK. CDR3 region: CASSRPASTGGTQYF. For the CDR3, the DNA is TGTGCCAGCAGCCGACCCGCTTCCACAGGGGGGACCCAGTACTTC.

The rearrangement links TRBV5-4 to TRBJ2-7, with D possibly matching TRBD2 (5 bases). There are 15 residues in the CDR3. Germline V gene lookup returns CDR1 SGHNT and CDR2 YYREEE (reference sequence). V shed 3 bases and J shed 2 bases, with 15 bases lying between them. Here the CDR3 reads CASSWSTGTAYEQYF. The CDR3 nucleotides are TGTGCCAGCAGCTGGTCTACGGGAACCGCCTACGAGCAGTACTTC. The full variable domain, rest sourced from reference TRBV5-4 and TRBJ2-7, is ETGVTQSPTHLIKTRGQQVTLRCSSQSGHNTVSWYQQALGQGPQFIFQYYREEENGRGNFPPRFSGLQFPNYSSELNVNALELDDSALYLCASSWSTGTAYEQYFGPGTRLTVT.

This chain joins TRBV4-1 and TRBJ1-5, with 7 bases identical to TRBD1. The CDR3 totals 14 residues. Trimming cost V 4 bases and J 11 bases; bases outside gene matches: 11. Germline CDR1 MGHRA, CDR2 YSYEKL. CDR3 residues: CASSLDRAQGAQHF. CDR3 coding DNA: TGCGCCAGCAGCCTAGACAGGGCCCAGGGGGCCCAGCATTTT.

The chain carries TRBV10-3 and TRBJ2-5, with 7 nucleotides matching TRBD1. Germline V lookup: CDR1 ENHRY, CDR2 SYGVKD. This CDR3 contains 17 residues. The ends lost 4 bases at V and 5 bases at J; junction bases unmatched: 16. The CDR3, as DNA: TGTGCCATCAGTGGAGTCCGGGACAGTTCAACGGGGGAGACCCAGTACTTC. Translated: CAISGVRDSSTGETQYF.

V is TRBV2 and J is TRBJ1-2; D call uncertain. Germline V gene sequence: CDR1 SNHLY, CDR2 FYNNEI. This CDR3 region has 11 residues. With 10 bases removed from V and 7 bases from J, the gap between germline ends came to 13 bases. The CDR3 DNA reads TGTGCCACCGGGAGAGAAGTTGGCTACACCTTC. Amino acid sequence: CATGREVGYTF.

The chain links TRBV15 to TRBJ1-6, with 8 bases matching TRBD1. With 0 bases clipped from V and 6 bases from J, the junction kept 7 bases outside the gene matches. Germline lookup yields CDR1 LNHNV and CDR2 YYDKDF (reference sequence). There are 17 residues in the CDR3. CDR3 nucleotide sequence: TGTGCCACCAGCAGAGATGGCCGGACAGGGAGTAATTCACCCCTCCACTTT. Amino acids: CATSRDGRTGSNSPLHF.

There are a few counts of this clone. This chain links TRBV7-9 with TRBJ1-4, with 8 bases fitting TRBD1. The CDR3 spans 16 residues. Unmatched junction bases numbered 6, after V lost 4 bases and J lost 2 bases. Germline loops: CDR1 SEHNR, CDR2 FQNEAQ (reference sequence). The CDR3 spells CASSSLRTGTNEKLFF. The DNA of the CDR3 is TGTGCCAGCAGCTCACTGAGGACAGGGACTAATGAAAAACTGTTTTTT.

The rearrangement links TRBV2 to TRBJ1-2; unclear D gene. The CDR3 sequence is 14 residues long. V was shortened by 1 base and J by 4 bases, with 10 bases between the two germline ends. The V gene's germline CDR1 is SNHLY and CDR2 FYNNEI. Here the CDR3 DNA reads TGTGCCAGCAGTGAAGGAGTCCTGAGCTATGGCTACACCTTC. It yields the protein CASSEGVLSYGYTF.

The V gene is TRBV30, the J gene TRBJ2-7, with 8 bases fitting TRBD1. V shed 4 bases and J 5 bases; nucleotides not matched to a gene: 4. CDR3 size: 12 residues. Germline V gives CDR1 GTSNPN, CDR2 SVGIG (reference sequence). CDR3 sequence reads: CAWNQGADEQYF. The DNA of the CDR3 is TGTGCCTGGAACCAGGGGGCGGACGAGCAGTACTTC.

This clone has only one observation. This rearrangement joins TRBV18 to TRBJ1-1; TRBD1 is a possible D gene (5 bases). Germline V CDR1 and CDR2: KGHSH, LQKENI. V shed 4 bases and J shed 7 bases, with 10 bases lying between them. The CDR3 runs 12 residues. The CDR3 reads CASSQGRGEAFF. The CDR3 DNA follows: TGTGCCAGCTCACAGGGGAGGGGTGAAGCTTTCTTT.

The CDR3 bases are TGTGCCAGTAGCCTAGAGCGGGAGCAGTTCTTC. It encodes CASSLEREQFF. This chain links TRBV19 with TRBJ2-1, with D perhaps TRBD2 (5 bases). This CDR3 is 11 amino acids long. Germline V gene lookup returns CDR1 LNHDA and CDR2 SQIVND (reference sequence). V was trimmed by 6 bases and J by 10 bases, leaving 10 bases between them.

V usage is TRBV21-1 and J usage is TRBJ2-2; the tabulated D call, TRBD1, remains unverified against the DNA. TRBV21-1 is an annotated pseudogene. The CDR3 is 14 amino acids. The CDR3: CASSTDRFVGCLFF. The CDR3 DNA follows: TGTGCCAGCAGCACCGACAGGTTTGTCGGTTGTTTGTTTTTT.

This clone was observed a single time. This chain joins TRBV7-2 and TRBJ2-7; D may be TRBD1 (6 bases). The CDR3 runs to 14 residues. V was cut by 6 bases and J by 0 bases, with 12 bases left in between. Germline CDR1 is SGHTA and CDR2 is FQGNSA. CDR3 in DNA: TGTGCCAGCAGTTCACAGGGTAGCTCCTACGAGCAGTACTTC. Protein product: CASSSQGSSYEQYF.

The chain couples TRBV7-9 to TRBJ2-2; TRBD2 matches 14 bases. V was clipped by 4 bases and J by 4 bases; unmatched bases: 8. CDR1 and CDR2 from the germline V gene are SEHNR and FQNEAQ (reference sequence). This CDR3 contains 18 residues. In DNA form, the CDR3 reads TGTGCCAGCAGCTATGTTAGGACTAGCGGGAGGTCCACCGGGGAGCTGTTTTTT. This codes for CASSYVRTSGRSTGELFF.

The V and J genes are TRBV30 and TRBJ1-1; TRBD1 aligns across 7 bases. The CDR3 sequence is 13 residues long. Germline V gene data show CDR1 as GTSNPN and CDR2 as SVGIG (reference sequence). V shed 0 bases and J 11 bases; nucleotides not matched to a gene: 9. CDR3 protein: CAWSVETTGRAFF. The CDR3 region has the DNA TGTGCCTGGAGTGTGGAGACGACAGGGAGGGCTTTCTTT. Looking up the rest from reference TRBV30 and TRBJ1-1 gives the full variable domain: SQTIHQWPATLVQPVGSPLSLECTVEGTSNPNLYWYRQAAGRGLQLLFYSVGIGQISSEVPQNLSASRPQDRQFILSSKKLLLSDSGFYLCAWSVETTGRAFFGQGTRLTVV.

The chain's CDR3 is CASSEQTGGYEQYF. In DNA, the CDR3 is TGTGCCAGCAGTGAGCAGACAGGGGGCTACGAGCAGTACTTC. The chain carries TRBV2 and TRBJ2-7; 9 bases align to TRBD1. V shed 3 bases and J 3 bases; nucleotides not matched to a gene: 3. CDR3 length: 14 residues. The germline CDR1 and CDR2 sequences are SNHLY and FYNNEI.

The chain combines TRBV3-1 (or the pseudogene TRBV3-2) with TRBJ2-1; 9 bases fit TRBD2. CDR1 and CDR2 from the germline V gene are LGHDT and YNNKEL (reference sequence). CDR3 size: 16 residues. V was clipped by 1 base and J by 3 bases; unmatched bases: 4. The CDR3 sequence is CASSQAPSGVYNEQFF. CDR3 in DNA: TGTGCCAGCAGCCAAGCACCTAGCGGGGTCTACAATGAGCAGTTCTTC.